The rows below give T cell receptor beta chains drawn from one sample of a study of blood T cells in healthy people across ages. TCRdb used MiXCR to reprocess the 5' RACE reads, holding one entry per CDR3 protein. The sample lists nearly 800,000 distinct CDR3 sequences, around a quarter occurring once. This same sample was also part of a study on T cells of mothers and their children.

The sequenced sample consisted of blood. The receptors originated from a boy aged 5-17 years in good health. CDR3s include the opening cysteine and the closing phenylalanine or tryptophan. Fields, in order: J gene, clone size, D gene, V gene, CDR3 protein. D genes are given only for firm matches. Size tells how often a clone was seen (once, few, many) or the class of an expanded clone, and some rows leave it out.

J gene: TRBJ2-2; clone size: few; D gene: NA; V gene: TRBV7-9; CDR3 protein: CASSFGTTGELFF
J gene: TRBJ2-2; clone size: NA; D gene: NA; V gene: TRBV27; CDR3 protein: CAGKPLTTLWTGELFF
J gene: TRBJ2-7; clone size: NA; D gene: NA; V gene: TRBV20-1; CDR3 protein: CSASGDLRYNSYEQYF
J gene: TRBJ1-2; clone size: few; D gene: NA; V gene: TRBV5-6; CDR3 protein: CASSLEEVAPYGYTF
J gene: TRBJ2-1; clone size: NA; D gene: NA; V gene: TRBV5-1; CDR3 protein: CASSFLPSSDSYNEQFF
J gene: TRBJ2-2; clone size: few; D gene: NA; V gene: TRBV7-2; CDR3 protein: CASSLMAPGTGELFF
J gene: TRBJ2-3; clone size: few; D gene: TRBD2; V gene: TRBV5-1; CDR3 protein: CASSLVPAGDRTDTQYF
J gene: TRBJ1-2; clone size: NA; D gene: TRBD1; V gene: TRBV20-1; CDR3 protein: CSARVATGLIYGYTF
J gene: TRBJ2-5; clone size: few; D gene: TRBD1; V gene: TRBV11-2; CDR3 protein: CASSLEWSTGVQETQYF
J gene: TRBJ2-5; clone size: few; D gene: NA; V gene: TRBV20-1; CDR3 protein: CSARSFRGAGETQYF
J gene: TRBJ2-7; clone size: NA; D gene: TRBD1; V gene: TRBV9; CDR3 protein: CASSARQGVDEQYF
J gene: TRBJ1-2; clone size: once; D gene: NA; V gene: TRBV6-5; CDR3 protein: CASSMDRGDYGYTF
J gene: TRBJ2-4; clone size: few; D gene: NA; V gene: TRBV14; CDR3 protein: CASSQEQFPKNIQYF
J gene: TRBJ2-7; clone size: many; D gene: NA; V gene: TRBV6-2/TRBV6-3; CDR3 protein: CASSYDLYYEQYF
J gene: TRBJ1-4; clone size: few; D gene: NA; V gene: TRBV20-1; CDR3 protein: CTPGGTNNEKLFF
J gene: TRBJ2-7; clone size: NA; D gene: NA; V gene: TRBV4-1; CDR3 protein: CASSQSIRYEQYF
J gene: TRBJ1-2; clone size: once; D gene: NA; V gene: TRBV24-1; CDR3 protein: CATSDAGHGYTF
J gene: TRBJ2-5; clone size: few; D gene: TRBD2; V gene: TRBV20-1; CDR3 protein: CSAPGLALRETQYF
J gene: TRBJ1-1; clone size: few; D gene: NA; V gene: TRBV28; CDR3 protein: CATFGSPEAFF
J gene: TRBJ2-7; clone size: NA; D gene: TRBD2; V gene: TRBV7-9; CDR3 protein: CAIVAGHEQYF
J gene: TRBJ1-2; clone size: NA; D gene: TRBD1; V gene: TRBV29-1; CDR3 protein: CSVDLRTGPDGYTF
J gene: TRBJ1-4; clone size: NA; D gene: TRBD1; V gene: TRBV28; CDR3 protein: CATNIETGEIEKLFF
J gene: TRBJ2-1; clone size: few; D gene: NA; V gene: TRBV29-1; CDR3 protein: CSVRPLGSEFF
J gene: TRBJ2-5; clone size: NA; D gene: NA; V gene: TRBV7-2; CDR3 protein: CASSLGPRDLGETQYF
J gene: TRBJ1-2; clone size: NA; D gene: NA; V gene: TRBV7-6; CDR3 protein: CASSLGPGHNYGYTF
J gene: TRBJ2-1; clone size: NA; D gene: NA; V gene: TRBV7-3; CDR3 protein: CASSLIPNSYNEQFF
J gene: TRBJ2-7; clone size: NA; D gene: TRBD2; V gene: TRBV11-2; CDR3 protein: CASSLFQRGTYEQYF
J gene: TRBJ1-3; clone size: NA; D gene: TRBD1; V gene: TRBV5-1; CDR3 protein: CASSGGQGAGNTIYF
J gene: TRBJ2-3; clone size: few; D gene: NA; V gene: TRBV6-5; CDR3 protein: CASRRVGTGSDTQYF
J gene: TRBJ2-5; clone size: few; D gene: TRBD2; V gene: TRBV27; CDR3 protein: CASSLFWRGGDETQYF
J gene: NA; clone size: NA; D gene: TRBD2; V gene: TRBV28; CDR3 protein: CASSSTSGGHYEQYF
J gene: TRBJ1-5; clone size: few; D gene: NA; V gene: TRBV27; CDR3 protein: CASSLRQRNQPQHF
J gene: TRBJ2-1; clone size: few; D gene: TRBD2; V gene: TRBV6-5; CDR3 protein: CASSYSAQGSGRAGRNEQFF
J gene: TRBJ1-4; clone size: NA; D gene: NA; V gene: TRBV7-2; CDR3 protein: CASSLVGVRLFF
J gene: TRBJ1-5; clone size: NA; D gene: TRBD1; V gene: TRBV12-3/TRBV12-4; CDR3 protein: CASSSDRGRNQPQHF
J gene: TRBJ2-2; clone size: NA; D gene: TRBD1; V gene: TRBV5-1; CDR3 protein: CAGQDGYTGELLF
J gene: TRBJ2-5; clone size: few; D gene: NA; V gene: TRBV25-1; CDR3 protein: CASSEYPSGYQETQYF